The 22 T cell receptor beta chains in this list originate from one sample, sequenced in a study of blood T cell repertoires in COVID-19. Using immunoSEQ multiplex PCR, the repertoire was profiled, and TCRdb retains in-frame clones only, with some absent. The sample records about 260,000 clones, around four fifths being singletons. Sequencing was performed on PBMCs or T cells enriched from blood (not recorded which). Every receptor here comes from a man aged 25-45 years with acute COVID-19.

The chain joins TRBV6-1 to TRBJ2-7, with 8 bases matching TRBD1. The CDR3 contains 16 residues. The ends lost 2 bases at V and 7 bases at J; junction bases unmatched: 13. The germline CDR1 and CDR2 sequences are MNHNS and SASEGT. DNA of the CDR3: TGTGCCAGCAGTGAAAGTCACCAGGGGGCGTTAGGGGAGCAGTACGTC. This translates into CASSESHQGALGEQYV.

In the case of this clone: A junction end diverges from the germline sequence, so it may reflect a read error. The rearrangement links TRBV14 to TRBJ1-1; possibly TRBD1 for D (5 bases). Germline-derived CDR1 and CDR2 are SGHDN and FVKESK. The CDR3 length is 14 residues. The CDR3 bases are TGTGCCAGCAGCATACAGGTTGTGAACGCTGAAGCTTTCTTT. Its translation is CASSIQVVNAEAFF.

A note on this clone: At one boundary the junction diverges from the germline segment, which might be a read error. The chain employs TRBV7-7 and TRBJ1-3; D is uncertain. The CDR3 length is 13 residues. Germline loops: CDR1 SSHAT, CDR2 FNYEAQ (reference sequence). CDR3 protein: CASSRSRGNTIYF. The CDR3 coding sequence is TGTGCTAGCAGCCGGAGTCGGGGAAACACCATATATTTT.

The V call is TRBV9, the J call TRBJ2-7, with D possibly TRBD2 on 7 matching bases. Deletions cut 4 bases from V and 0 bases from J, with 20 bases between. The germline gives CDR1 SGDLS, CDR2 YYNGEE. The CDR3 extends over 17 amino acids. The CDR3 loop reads CASSPVGGPSYSYEQYV. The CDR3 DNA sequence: TGTGCCAGCAGCCCCGTCGGGGGGCCCTCCTACTCCTACGAGCAGTACGTC.

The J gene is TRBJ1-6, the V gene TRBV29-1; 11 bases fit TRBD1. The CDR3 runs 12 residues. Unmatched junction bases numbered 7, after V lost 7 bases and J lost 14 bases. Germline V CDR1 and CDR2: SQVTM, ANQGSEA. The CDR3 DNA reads TGCAGCGGACTGGGACAGGGGGGATCCCTCCACTTT. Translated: CSGLGQGGSLHF.

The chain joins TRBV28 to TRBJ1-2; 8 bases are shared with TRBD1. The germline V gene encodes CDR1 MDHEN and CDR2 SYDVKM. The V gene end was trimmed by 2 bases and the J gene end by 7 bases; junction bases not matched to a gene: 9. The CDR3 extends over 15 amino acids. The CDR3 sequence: CASSLNAGGRGGYTF. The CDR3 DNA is TGTGCCAGCAGTTTAAACGCAGGGGGCAGAGGTGGCTACACCTTC.

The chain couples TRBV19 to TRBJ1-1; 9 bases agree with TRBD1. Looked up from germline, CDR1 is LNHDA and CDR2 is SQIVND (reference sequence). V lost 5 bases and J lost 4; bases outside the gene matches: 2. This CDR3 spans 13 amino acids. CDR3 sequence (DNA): TGTGCCAGTAGTGTGACAGGGGGCACTGAAGCTTTCTTT. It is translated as CASSVTGGTEAFF.

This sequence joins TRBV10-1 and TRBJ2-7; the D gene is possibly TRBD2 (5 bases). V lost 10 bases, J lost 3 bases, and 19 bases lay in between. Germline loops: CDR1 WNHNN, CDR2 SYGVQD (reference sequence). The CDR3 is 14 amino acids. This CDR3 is CATLGPPAGYEQYV. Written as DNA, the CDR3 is TGCGCCACCTTGGGCCCTCCTGCGGGCTACGAGCAGTACGTC.

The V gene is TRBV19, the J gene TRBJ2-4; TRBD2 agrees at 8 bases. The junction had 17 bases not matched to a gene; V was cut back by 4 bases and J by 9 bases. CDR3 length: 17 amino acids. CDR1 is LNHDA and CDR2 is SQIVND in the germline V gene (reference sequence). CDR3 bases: TGTGCCAGTAGTACCCAAGGACTAGCTCCCGGGAAGGTCATTCAGTACTTC. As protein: CASSTQGLAPGKVIQYF.

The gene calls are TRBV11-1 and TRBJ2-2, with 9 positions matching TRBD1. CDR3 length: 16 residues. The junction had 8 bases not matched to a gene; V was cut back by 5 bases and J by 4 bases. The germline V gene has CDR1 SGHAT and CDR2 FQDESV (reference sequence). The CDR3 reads CASSPRDRVGTGELFF. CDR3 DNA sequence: TGTGCCAGCAGCCCACGGGACAGGGTGGGCACCGGGGAGCTGTTTTTT.

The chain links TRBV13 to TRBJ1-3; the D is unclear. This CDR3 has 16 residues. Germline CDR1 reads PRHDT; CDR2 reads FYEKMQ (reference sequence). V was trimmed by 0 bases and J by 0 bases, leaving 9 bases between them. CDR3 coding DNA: TGTGCCAGCAGCTTAGGGCAGATCTTCTCTGGAAACACCATATATTTT. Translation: CASSLGQIFSGNTIYF.

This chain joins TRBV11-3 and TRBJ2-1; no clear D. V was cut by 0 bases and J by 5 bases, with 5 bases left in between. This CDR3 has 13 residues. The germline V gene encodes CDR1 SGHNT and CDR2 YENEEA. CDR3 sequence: CASSLDQDNEQFF. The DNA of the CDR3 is TGTGCCAGCAGCTTAGATCAGGACAATGAGCAGTTCTTC. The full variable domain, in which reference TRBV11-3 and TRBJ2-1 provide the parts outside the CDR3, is EAGVVQSPRYKIIEKKQPVAFWCNPISGHNTLYWYLQNLGQGPELLIRYENEEAVDDSQLPKDRFSAERLKGVDSTLKIQPAELGDSAVYLCASSLDQDNEQFFGPGTRLTVL.

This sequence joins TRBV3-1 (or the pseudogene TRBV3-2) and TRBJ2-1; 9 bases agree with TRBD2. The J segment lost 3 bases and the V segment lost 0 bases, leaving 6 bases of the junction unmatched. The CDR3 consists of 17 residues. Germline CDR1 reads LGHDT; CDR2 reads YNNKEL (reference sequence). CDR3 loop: CASSQESVRGGYNEQFF. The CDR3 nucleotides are TGTGCCAGCAGCCAAGAGTCAGTGCGGGGGGGCTACAATGAGCAGTTCTTC.

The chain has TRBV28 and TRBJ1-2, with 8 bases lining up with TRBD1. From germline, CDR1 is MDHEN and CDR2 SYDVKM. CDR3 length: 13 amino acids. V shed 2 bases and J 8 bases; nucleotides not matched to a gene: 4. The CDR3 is CASSLQGALGYTF. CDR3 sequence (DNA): TGTGCCAGCAGTTTACAGGGGGCGCTGGGCTACACCTTC.

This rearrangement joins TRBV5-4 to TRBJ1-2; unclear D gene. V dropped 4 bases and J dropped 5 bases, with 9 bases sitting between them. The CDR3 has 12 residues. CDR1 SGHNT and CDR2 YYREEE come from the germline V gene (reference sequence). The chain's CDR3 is CASSQDFYGYTF. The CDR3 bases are TGTGCCAGCAGCCAGGATTTTTATGGCTACACCTTC.

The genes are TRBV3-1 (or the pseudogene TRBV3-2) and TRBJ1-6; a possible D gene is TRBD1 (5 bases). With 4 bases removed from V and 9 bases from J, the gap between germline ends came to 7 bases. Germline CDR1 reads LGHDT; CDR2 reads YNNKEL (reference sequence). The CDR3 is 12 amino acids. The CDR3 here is CASSPGVSPLHF. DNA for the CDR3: TGTGCCAGCAGCCCGGGGGTTTCACCCCTCCACTTT.

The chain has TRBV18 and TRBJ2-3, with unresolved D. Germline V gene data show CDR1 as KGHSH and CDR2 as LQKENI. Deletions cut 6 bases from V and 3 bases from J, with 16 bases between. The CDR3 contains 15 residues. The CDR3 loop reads CASSPANSRTDTQYF. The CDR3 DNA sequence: TGTGCCAGCTCTCCTGCAAACAGTCGGACAGATACGCAGTATTTT.

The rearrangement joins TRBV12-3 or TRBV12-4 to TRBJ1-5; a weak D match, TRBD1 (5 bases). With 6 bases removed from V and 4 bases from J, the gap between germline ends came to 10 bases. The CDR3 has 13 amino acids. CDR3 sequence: CASSLTVNQPQHF. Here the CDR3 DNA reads TGTGCCAGCAGCTTGACAGTTAATCAGCCCCAGCATTTT.

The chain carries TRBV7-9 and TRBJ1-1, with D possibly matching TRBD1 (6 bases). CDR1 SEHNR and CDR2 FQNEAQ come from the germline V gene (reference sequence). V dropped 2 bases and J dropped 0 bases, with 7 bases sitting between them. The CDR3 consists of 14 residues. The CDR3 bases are TGTGCCAGCAGCTTAAGGGGGTTGAACACTGAAGCTTTCTTT. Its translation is CASSLRGLNTEAFF.

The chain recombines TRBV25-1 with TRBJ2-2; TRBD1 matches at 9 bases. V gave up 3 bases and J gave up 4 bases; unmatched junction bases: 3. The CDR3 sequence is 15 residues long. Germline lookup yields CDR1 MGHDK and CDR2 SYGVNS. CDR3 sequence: CASSEDRGFTGELFF. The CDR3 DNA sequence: TGTGCCAGCAGTGAGGACAGGGGTTTCACCGGGGAGCTGTTTTTT.

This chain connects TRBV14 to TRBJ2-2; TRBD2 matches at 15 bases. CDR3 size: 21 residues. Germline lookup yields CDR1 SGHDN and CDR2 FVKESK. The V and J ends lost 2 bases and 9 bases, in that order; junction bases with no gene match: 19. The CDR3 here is CASSQRHGLAGGPGPGRELFF. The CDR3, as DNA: TGTGCCAGCAGCCAACGTCACGGACTAGCGGGAGGGCCGGGGCCTGGCCGGGAGCTGTTTTTT. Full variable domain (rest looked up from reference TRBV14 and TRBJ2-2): EAGVTQFPSHSVIEKGQTVTLRCDPISGHDNLYWYRRVMGKEIKFLLHFVKESKQDESGMPNNRFLAERTGGTYSTLKVQPAELEDSGVYFCASSQRHGLAGGPGPGRELFFGEGSRLTVL.

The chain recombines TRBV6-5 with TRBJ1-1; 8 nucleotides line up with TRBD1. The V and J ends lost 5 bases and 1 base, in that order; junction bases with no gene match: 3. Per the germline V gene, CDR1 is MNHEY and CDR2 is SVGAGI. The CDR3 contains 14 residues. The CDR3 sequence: CASSTGGGNTEAFF. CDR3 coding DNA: TGTGCCAGCAGTACAGGGGGAGGGAACACTGAAGCTTTCTTT.